The rows below give T cell receptor beta chains drawn from one sample of a study of blood T cell repertoires in COVID-19. Only in-frame clones appear in the TCRdb table, and some are missing; sequencing was by immunoSEQ multiplex PCR. The table shows approximately 160,000 clones, with approximately 82% occurring only once. Input material: peripheral blood. These receptors came from a woman aged 50 to 65 in a cohort sampled during active or convalescent COVID-19. The CDR3 runs from the conserved cysteine through the conserved F or W. A D gene is named only where the DNA matches it firmly. The size entry is marked missing in some rows and otherwise reads once, few, many or a size class.

TRBD1 TRBJ1-2 TRBV7-2 NA CASSLLRGTGTFYGYTF TGTGCCAGCAGCTTACTTCGCGGGACAGGAACCTTCTATGGCTACACCTTC
NA TRBJ2-2 TRBV5-1 once CASNGGTNTGELFF TGCGCCAGCAACGGGGGAACTAACACCGGGGAGCTGTTTTTT
NA TRBJ2-7 TRBV21-1 NA CASTLAGHSYEQYF TGTGCCAGCACTTTAGCGGGGCACTCCTACGAGCAGTACTTC
TRBD1 TRBJ2-5 TRBV5-1 few CASSPPGTEETQYF TGCGCCAGCAGCCCCCCTGGGACAGAAGAGACCCAGTACTTC
TRBD1 TRBJ1-6 TRBV2 NA CASSGGRGLYPESSPLHF TGTGCCAGCAGTGGGGGCAGGGGGCTTTATCCCGAATCTTCACCCCTCCACTTT
TRBD1 TRBJ1-1 TRBV6-5 NA CASGSQGHTEAFF TGTGCCAGCGGCTCACAGGGGCACACTGAAGCTTTCTTT
TRBD1 TRBJ2-6 TRBV18 NA CASSPIPGTETVRANVLTF TGTGCCAGCTCACCAATTCCCGGGACAGAGACCGTTAGGGCCAACGTCCTGACTTTC
TRBD2 TRBJ2-1 TRBV27 few CASSVGTSITEQFF TGTGCCAGCAGTGTCGGGACTAGCATCACTGAGCAGTTCTTC
NA TRBJ2-7 TRBV19 NA CASSTRGSWGSYEQYF TGTGCCAGTAGTACGCGAGGGTCTTGGGGCTCCTACGAGCAGTACTTC
TRBD2 TRBJ2-7 TRBV7-8 NA CASSLGTSGVGEQYF TGTGCCAGCAGCCTCGGGACTAGCGGGGTGGGGGAGCAGTACTTC
TRBD1 TRBJ1-1 TRBV7-3 NA CASSYRDRDTEAFF TGTGCCAGCAGCTACCGGGACAGGGATACTGAAGCTTTCTTT
TRBD2 TRBJ2-7 TRBV7-2 NA CASSFYQRGSSYEQYF TGTGCCAGCAGCTTTTACCAGCGGGGGAGCTCCTACGAGCAGTACTTC
TRBD2 TRBJ2-1 TRBV10-2 NA CASSSSGGAIEQFF TGCGCCAGCAGTTCTAGCGGGGGGGCCATTGAGCAGTTCTTC
NA TRBJ1-6 TRBV12-5 few CASAQVGGSPLHF TGTGCTAGTGCCCAAGTCGGCGGTTCTCCCCTCCACTTT
NA TRBJ2-5 TRBV18 NA CASSPPPSQETQYF TGTGCCAGCTCACCACCCCCCAGCCAAGAGACCCAGTACTTC